This entry describes one T cell receptor beta chain. Antigen specificity is unknown. Data came from immunoSEQ multiplex PCR; TCRdb stores just in-frame clones and leaves some out. This sample has 2 million to 2.5 million clones, with 85% to 95% found just once. CD4+ cells yielded CD45RA+ naive and CD45RA-negative memory subsets. This sample was taken from a study of shared clonotypes between healthy human individuals. The study's findings and limits: Clonotype sharing among donors, it was expected, would be affected by sequencing depth. Genetic and exposure-history diversity was limited by the small donor number.

Per germline, CDR1 SGHDN and CDR2 FVKESK. Trimming left V 0 bases short and J 0 bases short, with 15 bases between. This CDR3 contains 18 residues. V usage is TRBV14 and J usage is TRBJ1-3; TRBD1 is a possible D gene (5 bases). Sequencing was done on a sample of naive CD4+ T cells from PBMCs. Subset specified: CD45RA+ positively selected. This clonotype was sampled from a man younger than 30 in good health. Some clones in this sample may be carry-over from other donors' samples. The CDR3 protein is CASSQEGPGPYSGNTIYF. The CDR3 DNA is TGTGCCAGCAGCCAAGAGGGGCCGGGACCGTACTCTGGAAACACCATATATTTT.